This is a list of T cell receptor beta chains from one sample in a study of Graves' ophthalmopathy and Graves' hyperthyroidism. TCRdb re-called the multiplex PCR reads through MiXCR, storing one row per CDR3 protein. The sample shows almost 750,000 distinct CDR3 sequences, 35% to 50% of them seen only once. Sequencing was carried out using peripheral blood. All receptors derive from an adult man with Graves' ophthalmopathy. CDR3s leave out the opening cysteine and the closing phenylalanine or tryptophan.

TRBV20-1	12	TRBJ2-5	SASRGSGEETQY
TRBV10-3	13	TRBJ2-5	ASRVGGTAQETQY
TRBV10-3	14	TRBJ1-5	ASSYLLGQYNQPQH
TRBV25-1	13	TRBJ1-2	ASSFRTGGDYGYT
TRBV15	12	TRBJ1-1	ATSSTGVGTEAF
TRBV11-1	13	TRBJ2-5	ASSLAQQVPETQY
TRBV11-1	12	TRBJ1-1	ASSLVGLGTEVF
TRBV7-2	12	TRBJ1-5	ASSLDSYGQPQH
TRBV29-1	11	TRBJ1-1	SGTVGGSTEAF
TRBV20-1	10	TRBJ2-7	SARDGLHEQY
TRBV2	9	TRBJ2-7	ASGSSYEQY
TRBV7-9	16	TRBJ2-5	ASGLGLAGAGTTETQY
TRBV2	12	TRBJ2-5	ASRKRGAQETQY
TRBV7-9	10	TRBJ1-5	ASSWGLQPQH
TRBV7-2	10	TRBJ1-1	ASSPKNTEAF
TRBV6-4	9	TRBJ2-3	ASSGGNSKY
TRBV9	12	TRBJ1-2	ASKGRTGHYGYT
TRBV7-4	18	TRBJ2-2	ASSSNLPLRGLANTGELF
TRBV29-1	11	TRBJ2-3	SVEGASTDTQY
TRBV29-1	12	.	SVAGTGSKNIQY
TRBV25-1	13	TRBJ2-5	ASSPYRGPGETQY
TRBV20-1	10	TRBJ2-7	SARQQDRGQY
TRBV20-1	9	TRBJ2-5	SARGSETQY
TRBV7-2	16	TRBJ2-6	ASSVIPTGAGGANVLT
TRBV11-2	17	TRBJ1-5	ASSLGGQGNTNSNQPQH
TRBV5-1	11	TRBJ2-5	ASSSTGTGIQY
TRBV10-3	14	TRBJ2-1	AISETRRDRNNEQF
TRBV2	11	TRBJ2-7	ASSSSRTGEQY
TRBV20-1	15	TRBJ2-7	SARGPTFRGRNYEQY
TRBV7-9	12	TRBJ2-6	ASRADRGDNVLT
TRBV11-2	13	TRBJ2-7	ASSLDIGGAYEQY
TRBV20-1	11	TRBJ1-1	SAPGPFGTEAF
TRBV10-3	13	TRBJ2-7	AISGGQGASYEQY
TRBV2	11	TRBJ2-5	ASSGMVRETQY
TRBV7-2	12	TRBJ2-3	ASSLRQTTDTQY
TRBV4-2	13	TRBJ1-6	ASSQDPGINSPLH
TRBV7-9	12	TRBJ2-7	ASSPRTRAYEQY
TRBV4-3	13	TRBJ1-1	ASSPQGQRDTEAF
TRBV7-2	13	TRBJ2-5	ASSLSGASQETQY
TRBV20-1	10	TRBJ1-5	SAADGNQPQH
TRBV7-9	16	TRBJ2-7	ASSSTTSGGTTEYEQY
TRBV6-1	12	TRBJ1-1	ASSSRHKNTEAF
TRBV7-9	12	TRBJ2-2	ASSLDWNTGELF
TRBV7-9	11	TRBJ2-7	ASSLAWTDEQY
TRBV25-1	12	TRBJ1-6	ASGEGTGQLHLH